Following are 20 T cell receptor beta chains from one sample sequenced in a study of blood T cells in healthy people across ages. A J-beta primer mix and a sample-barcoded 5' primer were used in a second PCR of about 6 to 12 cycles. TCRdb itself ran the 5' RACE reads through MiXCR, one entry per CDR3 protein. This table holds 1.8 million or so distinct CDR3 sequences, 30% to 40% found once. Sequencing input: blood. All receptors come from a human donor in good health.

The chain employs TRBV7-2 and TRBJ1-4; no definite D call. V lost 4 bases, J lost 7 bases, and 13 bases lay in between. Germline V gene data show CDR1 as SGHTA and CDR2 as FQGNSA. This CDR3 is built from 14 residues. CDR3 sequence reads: CASSSRSEGEKLFF. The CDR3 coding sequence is TGTGCCAGCAGCTCACGGTCCGAGGGTGAAAAACTGTTTTTT.

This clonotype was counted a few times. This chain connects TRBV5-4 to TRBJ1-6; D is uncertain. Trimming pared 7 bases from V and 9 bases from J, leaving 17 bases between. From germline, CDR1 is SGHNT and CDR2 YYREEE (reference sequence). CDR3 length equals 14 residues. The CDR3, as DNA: TGTGCCAGCTCTCCAGGACCGGAATCTTCACCCCTCCACTTT. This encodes CASSPGPESSPLHF. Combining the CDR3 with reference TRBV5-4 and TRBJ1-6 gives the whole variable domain ETGVTQSPTHLIKTRGQQVTLRCSSQSGHNTVSWYQQALGQGPQFIFQYYREEENGRGNFPPRFSGLQFPNYSSELNVNALELDDSALYLCASSPGPESSPLHFGNGTRLTVT.

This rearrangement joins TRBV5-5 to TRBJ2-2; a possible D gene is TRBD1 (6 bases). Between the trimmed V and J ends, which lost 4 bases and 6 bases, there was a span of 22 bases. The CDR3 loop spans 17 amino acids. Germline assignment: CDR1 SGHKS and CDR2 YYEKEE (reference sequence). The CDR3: CASSPYLPGQRAGELFF. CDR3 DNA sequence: TGTGCCAGCAGCCCTTACCTCCCGGGACAAAGGGCCGGGGAGCTGTTTTTT.

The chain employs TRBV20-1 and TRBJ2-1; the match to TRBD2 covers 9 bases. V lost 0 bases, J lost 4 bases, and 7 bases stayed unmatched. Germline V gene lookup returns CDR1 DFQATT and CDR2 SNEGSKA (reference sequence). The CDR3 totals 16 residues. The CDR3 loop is CSARDVGGGGYNEQFF. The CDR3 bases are TGCAGTGCTAGAGATGTGGGCGGGGGGGGTTACAATGAGCAGTTCTTC.

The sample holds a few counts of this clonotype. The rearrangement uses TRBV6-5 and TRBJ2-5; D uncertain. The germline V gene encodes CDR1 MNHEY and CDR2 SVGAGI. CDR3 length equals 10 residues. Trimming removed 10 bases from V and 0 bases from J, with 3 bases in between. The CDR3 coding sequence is TGTGCCACCTACCAAGAGACCCAGTACTTC. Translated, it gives CATYQETQYF.

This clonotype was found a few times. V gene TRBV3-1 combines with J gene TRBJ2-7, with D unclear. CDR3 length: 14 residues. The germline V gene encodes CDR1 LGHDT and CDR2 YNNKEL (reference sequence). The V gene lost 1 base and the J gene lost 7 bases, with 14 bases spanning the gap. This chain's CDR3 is CASSQASVAREQYF. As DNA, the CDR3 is TGTGCCAGCAGCCAAGCTTCTGTGGCTAGAGAGCAGTACTTC.

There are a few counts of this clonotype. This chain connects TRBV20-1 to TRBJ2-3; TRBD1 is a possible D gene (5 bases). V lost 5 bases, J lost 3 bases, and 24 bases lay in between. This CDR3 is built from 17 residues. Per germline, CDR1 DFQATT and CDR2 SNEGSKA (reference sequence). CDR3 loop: CSASGRTRAAITDTQYF. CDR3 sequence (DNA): TGCAGTGCTTCGGGCAGGACACGCGCGGCTATAACAGATACGCAGTATTTT.

The CDR3 DNA is TGTGCCAGCAGCGTAACCACCTCCGAAGAGACCCAGTACTTC. Translation: CASSVTTSEETQYF. The chain joins TRBV7-9 to TRBJ2-5, with D unresolved. The CDR3 extends over 14 amino acids. V lost 5 bases and J lost 3, with 13 bases in between. Germline CDR1 is SEHNR and CDR2 is FQNEAQ (reference sequence).

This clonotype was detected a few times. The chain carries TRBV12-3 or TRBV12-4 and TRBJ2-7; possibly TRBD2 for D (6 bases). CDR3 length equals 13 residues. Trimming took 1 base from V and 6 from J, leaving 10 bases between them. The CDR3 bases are TGTGCCAGCAGTTTAGGTTCGGAGGGCGAGCAGTACTTC. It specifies CASSLGSEGEQYF.

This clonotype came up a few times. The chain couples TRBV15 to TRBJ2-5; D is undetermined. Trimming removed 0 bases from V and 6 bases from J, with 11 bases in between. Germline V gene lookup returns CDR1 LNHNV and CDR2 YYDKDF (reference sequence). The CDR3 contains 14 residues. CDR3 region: CATSRDPRIKTQYF. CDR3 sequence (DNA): TGTGCCACCAGCAGAGATCCTCGGATCAAGACCCAGTACTTC.

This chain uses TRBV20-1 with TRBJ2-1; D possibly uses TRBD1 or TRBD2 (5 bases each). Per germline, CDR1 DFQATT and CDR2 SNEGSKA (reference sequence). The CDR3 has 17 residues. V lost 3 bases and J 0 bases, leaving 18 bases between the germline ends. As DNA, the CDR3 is TGCAGTGCTAGGCTCACTAGGGGTAGTAACTCCTACAATGAGCAGTTCTTC. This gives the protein CSARLTRGSNSYNEQFF.

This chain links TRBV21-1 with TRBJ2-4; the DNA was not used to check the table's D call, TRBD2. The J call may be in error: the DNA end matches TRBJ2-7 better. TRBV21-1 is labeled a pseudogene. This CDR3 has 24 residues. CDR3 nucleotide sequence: TGTGCCAGCAGCAAAGGGGGGCCGGGACACCGAGGGACTAGCGGGCCTTTAACCCCCTACGAGCAGTACTTC. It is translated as CASSKGGPGHRGTSGPLTPYEQYF.

This chain's CDR3 is CSARGQRKLEAFF. For the CDR3, the DNA is TGCAGTGCTCGGGGACAGCGAAAACTTGAAGCTTTCTTT. The rearrangement uses TRBV20-1 and TRBJ1-1; TRBD1 matches at 7 bases. This CDR3 has 13 amino acids. V shed 5 bases, J shed 7 bases, and the junction held 10 bases outside the gene matches. Germline assignment: CDR1 DFQATT and CDR2 SNEGSKA (reference sequence).

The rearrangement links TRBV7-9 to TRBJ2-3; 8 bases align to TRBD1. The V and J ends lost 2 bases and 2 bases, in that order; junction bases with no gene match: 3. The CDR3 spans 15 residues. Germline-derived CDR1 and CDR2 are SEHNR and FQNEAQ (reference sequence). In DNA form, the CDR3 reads TGTGCCAGCAGCTTAACGGGACAGGACACAGATACGCAGTATTTT. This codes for CASSLTGQDTDTQYF.

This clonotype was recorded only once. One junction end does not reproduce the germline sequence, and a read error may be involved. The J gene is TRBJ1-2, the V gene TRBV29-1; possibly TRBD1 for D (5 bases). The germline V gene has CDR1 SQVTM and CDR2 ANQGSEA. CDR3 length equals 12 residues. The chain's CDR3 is CSVWGSNYGFTF. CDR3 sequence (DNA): TGCAGCGTTTGGGGGTCTAACTATGGCTTCACCTTC.

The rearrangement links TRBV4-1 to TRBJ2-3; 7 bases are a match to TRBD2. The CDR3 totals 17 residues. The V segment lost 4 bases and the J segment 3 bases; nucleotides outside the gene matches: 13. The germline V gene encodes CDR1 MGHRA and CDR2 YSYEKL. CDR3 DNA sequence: TGCGCCAGCAGCCGCCCAAGGTCTGGCGGGGGAACAGATACGCAGTATTTT. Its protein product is CASSRPRSGGGTDTQYF.

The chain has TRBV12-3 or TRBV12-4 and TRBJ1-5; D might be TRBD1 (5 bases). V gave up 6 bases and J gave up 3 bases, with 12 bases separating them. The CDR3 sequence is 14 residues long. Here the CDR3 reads CASSLAGVNQPQHF. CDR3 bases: TGTGCCAGCAGCCTGGCGGGGGTCAATCAGCCCCAGCATTTT.

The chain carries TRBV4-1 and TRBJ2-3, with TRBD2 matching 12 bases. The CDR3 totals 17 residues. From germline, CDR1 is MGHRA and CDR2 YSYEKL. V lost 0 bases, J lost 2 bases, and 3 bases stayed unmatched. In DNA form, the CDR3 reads TGCGCCAGCAGCCAAGATCGGACTAGCGGGAACACAGATACGCAGTATTTT. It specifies CASSQDRTSGNTDTQYF.

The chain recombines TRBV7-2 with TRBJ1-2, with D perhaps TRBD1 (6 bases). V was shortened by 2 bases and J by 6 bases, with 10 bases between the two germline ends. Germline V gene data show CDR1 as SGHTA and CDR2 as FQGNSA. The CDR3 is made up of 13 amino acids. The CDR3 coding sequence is TGTGCCAGCAGCTTATGGGGGGACAATGGCTACACCTTC. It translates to CASSLWGDNGYTF.

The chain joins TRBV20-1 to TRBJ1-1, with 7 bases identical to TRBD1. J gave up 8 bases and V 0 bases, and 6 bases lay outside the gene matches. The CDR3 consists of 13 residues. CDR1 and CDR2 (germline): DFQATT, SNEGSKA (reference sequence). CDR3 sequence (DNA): TGCAGTGCTAGAGAGCTGGGGACAGTCGAAGCTTTCTTT. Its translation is CSARELGTVEAFF.